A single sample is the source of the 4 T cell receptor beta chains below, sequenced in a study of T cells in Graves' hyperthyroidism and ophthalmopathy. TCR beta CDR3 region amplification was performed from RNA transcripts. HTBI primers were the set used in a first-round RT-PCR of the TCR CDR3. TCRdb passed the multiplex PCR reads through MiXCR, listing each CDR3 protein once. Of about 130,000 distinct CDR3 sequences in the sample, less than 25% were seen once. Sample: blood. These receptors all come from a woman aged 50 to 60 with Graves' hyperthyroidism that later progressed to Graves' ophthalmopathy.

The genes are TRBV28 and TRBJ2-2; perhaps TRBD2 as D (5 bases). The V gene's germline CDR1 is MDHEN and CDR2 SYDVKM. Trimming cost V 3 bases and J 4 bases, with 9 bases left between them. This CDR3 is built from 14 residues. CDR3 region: CASSFIGGTGELFF. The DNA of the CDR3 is TGTGCCAGCAGTTTCATCGGAGGCACCGGGGAGCTGTTTTTT.

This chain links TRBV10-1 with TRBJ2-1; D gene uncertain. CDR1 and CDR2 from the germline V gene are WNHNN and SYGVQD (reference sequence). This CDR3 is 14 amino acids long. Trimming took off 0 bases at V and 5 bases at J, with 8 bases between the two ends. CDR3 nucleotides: TGCGCCAGCAGTGAGTCTGGTCTAGACAATGAGCAGTTCTTC. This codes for CASSESGLDNEQFF.

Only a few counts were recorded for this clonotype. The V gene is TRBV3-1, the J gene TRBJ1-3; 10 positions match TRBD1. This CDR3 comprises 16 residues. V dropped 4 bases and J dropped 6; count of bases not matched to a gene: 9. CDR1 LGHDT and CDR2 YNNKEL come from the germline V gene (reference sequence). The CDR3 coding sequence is TGTGCCAGCAGCCCAACCCGGGGACAGGGGCCAAACACCATATATTTT. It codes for CASSPTRGQGPNTIYF.

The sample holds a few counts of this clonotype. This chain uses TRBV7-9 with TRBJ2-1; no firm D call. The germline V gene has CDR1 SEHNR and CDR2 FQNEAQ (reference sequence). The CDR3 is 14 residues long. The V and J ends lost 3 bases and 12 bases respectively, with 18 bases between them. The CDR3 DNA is TGTGCCAGCAGCTTGCCCCTGACGAGCGTTCCGCAGTTCTTC. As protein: CASSLPLTSVPQFF.